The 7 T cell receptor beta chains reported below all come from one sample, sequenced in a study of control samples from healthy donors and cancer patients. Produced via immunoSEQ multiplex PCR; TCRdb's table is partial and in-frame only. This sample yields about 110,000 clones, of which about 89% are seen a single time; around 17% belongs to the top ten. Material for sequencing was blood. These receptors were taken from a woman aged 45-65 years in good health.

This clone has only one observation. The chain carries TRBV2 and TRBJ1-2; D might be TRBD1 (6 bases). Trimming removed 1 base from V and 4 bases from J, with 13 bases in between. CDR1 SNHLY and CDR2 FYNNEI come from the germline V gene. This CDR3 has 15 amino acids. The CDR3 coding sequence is TGTGCCAGCAGTGAAGAACAGGGCGGGGGCTATGGCTACACCTTC. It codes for CASSEEQGGGYGYTF.

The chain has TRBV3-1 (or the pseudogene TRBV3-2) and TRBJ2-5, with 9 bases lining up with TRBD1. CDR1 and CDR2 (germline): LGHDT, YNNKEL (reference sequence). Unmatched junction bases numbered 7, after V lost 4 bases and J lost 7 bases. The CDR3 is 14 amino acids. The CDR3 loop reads CASSLGQGPGTQYF. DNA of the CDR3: TGTGCCAGCAGCCTCGGACAGGGGCCGGGGACCCAGTACTTC.

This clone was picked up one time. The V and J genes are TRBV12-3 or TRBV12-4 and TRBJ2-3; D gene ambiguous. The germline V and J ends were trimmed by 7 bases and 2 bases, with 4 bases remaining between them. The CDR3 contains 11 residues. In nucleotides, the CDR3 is TGTGCCAGCAAAACCACAGATACGCAGTATTTT. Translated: CASKTTDTQYF.

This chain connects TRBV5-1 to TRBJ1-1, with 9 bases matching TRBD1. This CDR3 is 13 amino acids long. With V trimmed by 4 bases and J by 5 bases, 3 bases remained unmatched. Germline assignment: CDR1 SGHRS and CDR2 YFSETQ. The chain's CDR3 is CASSLDRGTEAFF. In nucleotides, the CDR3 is TGCGCCAGCAGCCTGGACAGGGGAACTGAAGCTTTCTTT.

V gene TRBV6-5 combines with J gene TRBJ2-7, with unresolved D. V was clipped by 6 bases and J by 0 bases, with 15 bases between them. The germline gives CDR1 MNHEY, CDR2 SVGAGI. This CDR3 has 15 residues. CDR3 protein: CASSSGFYPSYEQYF. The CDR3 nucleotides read TGTGCCAGCAGCTCCGGGTTCTATCCCTCCTACGAGCAGTACTTC.

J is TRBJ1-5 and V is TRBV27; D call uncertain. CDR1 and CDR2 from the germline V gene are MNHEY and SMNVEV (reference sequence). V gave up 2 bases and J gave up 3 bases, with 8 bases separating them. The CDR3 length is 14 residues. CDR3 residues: CASSLTGDNQPQHF. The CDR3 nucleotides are TGTGCCAGCAGTTTAACGGGCGACAATCAGCCCCAGCATTTT.

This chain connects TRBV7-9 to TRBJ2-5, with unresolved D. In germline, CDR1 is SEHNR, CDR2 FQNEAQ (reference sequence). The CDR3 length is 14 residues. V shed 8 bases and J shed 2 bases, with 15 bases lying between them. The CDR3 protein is CASRASALQETQYF. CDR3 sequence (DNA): TGTGCCAGCCGGGCGAGCGCCCTGCAAGAGACCCAGTACTTC.